Reported below is one TCR beta chain. Antigen specificity is unknown. This entry comes from a study of CD4 T cells in relation to SARS-CoV-2 and coronaviruses. Study as a whole: PBMCs were cultured with antigen for nine to eleven days before TCR beta sequencing. General observations from the study: About 65% of donors had memory CD4+ clonotypes crossrecognizing SARS-CoV-2 and common cold coronavirus spike.

CDR3 length: 14 amino acids. The V end was cut by 1 base, the J end by 4 bases, with 10 bases between. The germline CDR1 and CDR2 sequences are MNHNS and SASEGT. Data came from immunoSEQ multiplex PCR; TCRdb stores just in-frame clones and leaves some out. The table lists 20,000 or so clones, roughly 76% of them singletons. Before the COVID-19 pandemic, during about 2011-2019, CD4+ T cells were taken from unexposed donors. Isolation of CD4+ T cells took place after 10 days in culture. Unexposed-donor CD4+ T cells were probed with SARS-CoV-2 S/N and four cold-coronavirus spikes, cells permitting. The source of this sequence is a human donor in good health. The sequenced material came from CD4+ T cells from PBMCs, cultured in vitro. The V call is TRBV6-1, the J call TRBJ1-1, with D perhaps matching TRBD1 (5 bases). The CDR3 bases are TGTGCCAGCAGTGAAGGTCCGGGGACCACTGAAGCTTTCTTT. Translation gives CASSEGPGTTEAFF.